Below are 14 T cell receptor beta chains sequenced from a single sample in a study of blood T cells in healthy people across ages. The use of a sample-barcoded 5' primer and a J-beta primer mix characterized a second PCR of about 6 to 12 cycles. From the 5' RACE reads, TCRdb called clonotypes with MiXCR, one entry per CDR3 protein. Here the sample spans 1.5 million to 2 million distinct CDR3 sequences, about 31% being singletons. The source material was blood. The receptors here all came from a young woman in good health.

The chain is built from TRBV11-2 and TRBJ2-7, with D perhaps TRBD1 (5 bases). This CDR3 contains 15 residues. With 7 bases removed from V and 1 base from J, the gap between germline ends came to 17 bases. CDR1 and CDR2 (germline): SGHAT, FQNNGV. Here the CDR3 DNA reads TGTGCCAGCAAACCCCAGGGTCCCAATTCCTACGAGCAGTACTTC. Its translation: CASKPQGPNSYEQYF.

There are a few counts of this clonotype. CDR3 DNA sequence: TGCGCCAGCAGCTTGGGGGACCTAGATGGCTACACCTTC. This gives the protein CASSLGDLDGYTF. The V and J genes are TRBV5-1 and TRBJ1-2, with D perhaps matching TRBD1 (5 bases). The V end lost 0 bases, the J end lost 6 bases, and 9 bases lay between the germline ends. CDR3 length equals 13 residues. CDR1 is SGHRS and CDR2 is YFSETQ in the germline V gene.

This clonotype was recorded many times. The chain recombines TRBV10-2 with TRBJ2-4; D possibly corresponds to TRBD2 (5 bases). CDR3 size: 13 residues. V gave up 6 bases and J gave up 7 bases, with 13 bases separating them. The V gene's germline CDR1 is WSHSY and CDR2 SAAADI. CDR3 nucleotides: TGCGCCAGCAGCCCGGGAACTTCGAACATTCAGTACTTC. This gives the protein CASSPGTSNIQYF.

This clonotype came up once. The chain couples TRBV10-3 to TRBJ2-3; D ambiguous. The CDR3 covers 15 residues. The V gene lost 7 bases and the J gene lost 1 base, with 15 bases spanning the gap. Germline CDR1 and CDR2: ENHRY and SYGVKD. CDR3 in amino acids: CAITVGPARTDTQYF. The CDR3 nucleotides read TGTGCCATCACCGTGGGCCCAGCCCGCACAGATACGCAGTATTTT.

This clonotype was seen a single time. The rearrangement uses TRBV6-2 or TRBV6-3 and TRBJ2-5, with 7 bases aligning to TRBD1. With 2 bases clipped from V and 5 bases from J, the junction kept 5 bases outside the gene matches. CDR3 length equals 14 residues. Germline lookup yields CDR1 MNHEY and CDR2 SVGEGT. The CDR3 loop reads CASSYQTTGETQYF. The CDR3 DNA sequence: TGTGCCAGCAGTTACCAAACGACAGGGGAGACCCAGTACTTC.

The chain combines TRBV11-2 with TRBJ2-5; possibly TRBD1 for D (6 bases). The V end lost 5 bases, the J end lost 2 bases, and 15 bases lay between the germline ends. The CDR3 covers 15 residues. Germline V CDR1 and CDR2: SGHAT, FQNNGV. In nucleotides, the CDR3 is TGTGCCAGCAGCCTACCCCAGGGGCCTCAAGAGACCCAGTACTTC. Translation: CASSLPQGPQETQYF.

This clonotype was picked up many times. The chain links TRBV7-9 to TRBJ2-3; 8 nucleotides align to TRBD1. The CDR3 loop spans 15 amino acids. With 3 bases clipped from V and 1 base from J, the junction kept 3 bases outside the gene matches. The germline V gene encodes CDR1 SEHNR and CDR2 FQNEAQ (reference sequence). The CDR3 region has the DNA TGTGCCAGCAGCTTGAACAGGGGGGGCACAGATACGCAGTATTTT. Its protein is CASSLNRGGTDTQYF.

This clonotype came up a few times. The chain employs TRBV11-3 and TRBJ2-5, with D tentatively TRBD1 (6 bases). From germline, CDR1 is SGHNT and CDR2 YENEEA. The CDR3 has 15 residues. V shed 2 bases and J shed 2 bases, with 12 bases lying between them. The CDR3 protein is CASSLTAGAQETQYF. Written as DNA, the CDR3 is TGTGCCAGCAGCTTAACAGCAGGGGCTCAAGAGACCCAGTACTTC.

This clonotype has only one observation. This chain joins TRBV28 and TRBJ2-5, with 10 bases lining up with TRBD2. CDR1 is MDHEN, CDR2 SYDVKM, per germline. V shed 4 bases and J 5 bases; nucleotides not matched to a gene: 7. CDR3 length: 15 residues. CDR3 coding DNA: TGTGCCAGCAGTTCCCAGCGGGAGGGCCTGGAGACCCAGTACTTC. Amino acids: CASSSQREGLETQYF.

This clonotype showed up just a few times. The chain carries TRBV15 and TRBJ2-6, with D unclear. Germline V lookup: CDR1 LNHNV, CDR2 YYDKDF (reference sequence). Trimming stripped 0 bases from V and 2 bases from J, with 11 bases between. CDR3 size: 17 residues. CDR3 nucleotides: TGTGCCACCAGCAGAGATATCGGCAGACCTGGGGCCAACGTCCTGACTTTC. It is translated as CATSRDIGRPGANVLTF. The whole variable domain, remainder taken from reference TRBV15 and TRBJ2-6, is DAMVIQNPRYQVTQFGKPVTLSCSQTLNHNVMYWYQQKSSQAPKLLFHYYDKDFNNEADTPDNFQSRRPNTSFCFLDIRSPGLGDTAMYLCATSRDIGRPGANVLTFGAGSRLTVL.

The chain couples TRBV15 to TRBJ2-3; D unresolved. The V gene lost 5 bases and the J gene lost 2 bases, with 29 bases spanning the gap. The length of the CDR3 is 20 residues. Germline-derived CDR1 and CDR2 are LNHNV and YYDKDF (reference sequence). The CDR3 protein is CATSALGQPPSLPDTDTQYF. CDR3 in DNA: TGTGCCACCAGCGCCCTGGGCCAGCCGCCTTCCCTTCCAGACACAGATACGCAGTATTTT.

This clonotype has only a few counts. V and J are TRBV29-1 and TRBJ2-3; 8 positions agree with TRBD2. The length of the CDR3 is 16 residues. Looked up from germline, CDR1 is SQVTM and CDR2 is ANQGSEA. The J segment lost 2 bases and the V segment lost 1 base, leaving 8 bases of the junction unmatched. The CDR3 is CSVEGETGGNTDTQYF. CDR3 DNA: TGCAGCGTTGAAGGCGAAACGGGAGGGAACACAGATACGCAGTATTTT.

This clonotype was counted a few times. The V call is TRBV5-4, the J call TRBJ2-7; 8 nucleotides align to TRBD1. V trimming: 0 bases; J trimming: 2 bases; junction bases outside the gene matches: 4. CDR3 size: 15 residues. Per germline, CDR1 SGHNT and CDR2 YYREEE (reference sequence). CDR3 protein: CASSLGLGQAYEQYF. Written as DNA, the CDR3 is TGTGCCAGCAGCTTGGGGCTGGGACAGGCCTACGAGCAGTACTTC.

The chain carries TRBV4-2 and TRBJ2-1; 9 bases map to TRBD2. Germline CDR1 LGHNA, CDR2 YNFKEQ. The V gene end was trimmed by 1 base and the J gene end by 6 bases; junction bases not matched to a gene: 4. The CDR3 is 15 amino acids. This CDR3 is CASSQASGKFNEQFF. The CDR3 coding sequence is TGTGCCAGCAGCCAAGCTAGCGGGAAATTCAATGAGCAGTTCTTC.